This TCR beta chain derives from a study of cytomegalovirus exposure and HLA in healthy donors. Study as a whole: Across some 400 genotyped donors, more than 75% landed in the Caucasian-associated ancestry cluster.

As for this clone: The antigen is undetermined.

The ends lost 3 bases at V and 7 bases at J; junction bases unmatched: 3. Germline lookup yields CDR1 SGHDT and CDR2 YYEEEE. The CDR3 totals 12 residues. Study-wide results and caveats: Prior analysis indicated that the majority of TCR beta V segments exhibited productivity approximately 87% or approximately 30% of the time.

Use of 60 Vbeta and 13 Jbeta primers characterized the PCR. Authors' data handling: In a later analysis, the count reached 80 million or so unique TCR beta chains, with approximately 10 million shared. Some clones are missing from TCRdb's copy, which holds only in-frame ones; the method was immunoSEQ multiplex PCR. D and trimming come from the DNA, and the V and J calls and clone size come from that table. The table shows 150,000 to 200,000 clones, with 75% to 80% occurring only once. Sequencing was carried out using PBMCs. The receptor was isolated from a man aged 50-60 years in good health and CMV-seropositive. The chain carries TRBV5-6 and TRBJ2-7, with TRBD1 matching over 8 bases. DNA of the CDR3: TGTGCCAGCAGCTATGGACAGGGTGAGCAGTACGTC. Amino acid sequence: CASSYGQGEQYV.